This T cell receptor beta chain was recorded in a study of early T cells in non-severe SARS-CoV-2 infection. Study-level background: Sequencing of unsorted whole blood was done on bulk RNA, leaving chains unpaired. Whole-study results and caveats: Database matching using VDJdb favored anti-spike CD8 responses, with private and CD4 specificities left missing.

Concerning this clonotype: Its antigen is not known.

Attachment of unique molecular identifiers to individual cDNA molecules was performed. Using its own MiXCR run on the 5' RACE reads, TCRdb lists one record per CDR3 protein. The sample carries tens of thousands of distinct CDR3 sequences, about 10% recorded once. From germline, CDR1 is ENHRY and CDR2 SYGVKD. The CDR3 covers 15 residues. J was trimmed by 2 bases and V by 6 bases; bases with no gene match: 6. The chain has TRBV10-3 and TRBJ2-3, with TRBD1 identical over 9 bases. Sample: whole blood. The TCR comes from an adult who was a healthcare worker with PCR-confirmed SARS-CoV-2 infection or an uninfected control (not recorded which). CDR3 region: CAISRDRDPTDTQYF. The CDR3 nucleotides are TGTGCCATCAGCCGGGACAGGGATCCCACAGATACGCAGTATTTT.